This TCR beta chain was sequenced during a study of cytomegalovirus exposure and HLA in healthy donors. The PCR ran on 60 Vbeta and 13 Jbeta primers. Profiling relied on immunoSEQ multiplex PCR, and the TCRdb table lists in-frame clones only, not all of them. Of 76,000 or so clones in the sample, under 85% were seen once. The germline CDR1 and CDR2 sequences are MNHEY and SMNVEV (reference sequence). This CDR3 is 16 amino acids long. Unmatched junction bases numbered 5, after V lost 5 bases and J lost 0 bases. What was sequenced was PBMCs. This TCR derives from a woman aged 40 to 50 in good health and CMV-seropositive. V usage is TRBV27 and J usage is TRBJ2-1; 9 nucleotides agree with TRBD2. CDR3 sequence: CASSISGGVSYNEQFF. The CDR3 nucleotides read TGTGCCAGCAGTATTAGCGGGGGCGTCTCCTACAATGAGCAGTTCTTC.